The rows below give T cell receptor beta chains drawn from one sample of a study of blood T cells in healthy people across ages. MiXCR, applied by TCRdb to the 5' RACE reads, yields one record per CDR3 protein. The sample holds 1,500,000 or so distinct CDR3 sequences, approximately 59% seen once. The sequenced sample consisted of blood. These receptors all stem from a man younger than 35 in good health. Each CDR3 is given with its conserved first and last residue.

>TRBV11-2
CASSSGDISTDTQYF
>TRBV20-1
CSARTSGWYNEQYF
>TRBV5-5
CASSLEISAYEQYF
>TRBV5-4
CASSLGEPAEQYF
>TRBV28
CASFRPGLRTDTQYF
>TRBV24-1
CATSDRSYEQYF
>TRBV28
CASSSQGGGLTYEQYF
>TRBV20-1
CSATVPGPYEQYF
>TRBV7-2
CASSNEGGTEAFF
>TRBV7-2
CASSFPTSGAQETQYF
>TRBV28
CASSLGGTLQPQHF
>TRBV2
CASSHNGVAGAETQYF
>TRBV6-5
CASSYVLASGSEQYF
>TRBV5-1
CASISGPGANVLTF
>TRBV20-1
CSAMGRGASPLHF
>TRBV29-1
CSVQQENSYEQYF
>TRBV25-1
CASTGWETQYF
>TRBV4-1
CASSQAIRGYEQFF
>TRBV6-2/TRBV6-3
CASSPQGPAYEQYF
>TRBV20-1
CSVGDHGYEQYF
>TRBV6-5
CASRVTSGYYEQYF
>TRBV21-1
CASSRGKGLQETQYF
>TRBV12-3/TRBV12-4
CASSLAKAGGGEQYF
>TRBV15
CATSPYSLWSEQFF
>TRBV27
CASSLRALREPGDTQYF
>TRBV2
CASWEGLGTVQFF
>TRBV28
CASSFGTGVPYEQYF
>TRBV29-1
CSANGAVNEQFF
>TRBV29-1
CSVTLSMSTEAFF
>TRBV7-9
CASSSPKWLSSTSQYF
>TRBV7-2
CASSLASGFQETQYF
>TRBV29-1
CSVARPDRTSFYGYTF
>TRBV7-6
CASSLLDTETYEQYF
>TRBV4-1
CASSQVAGTHEQFF
>TRBV7-8
CASSSGTGPNYGYTF
>TRBV6-5
CASEGRSGANVLTF
>TRBV28
CASSHTRNTEAFF
>TRBV29-1
CSVERESGANVLTF
>TRBV7-2
CASSLLAPGREETQYF
>TRBV2
CASKAGGTYEQYF
>TRBV3-1
CASSHSGEAYGYTF
>TRBV11-2
CASSHVRLQETQYF
>TRBV5-1
CASSLDPAGNTEAFF
>TRBV20-1
CSAARTSYTF
>TRBV4-2
CASSRGTSGKNEQFF
>TRBV12-3/TRBV12-4
CASSAQGTVNEKLFF
>TRBV4-1
CASSPDTGSSDIYNEQYF
>TRBV2
CASSLTGSQGYEQYF
>TRBV7-9
CASSLGGARVNEQFF
>TRBV7-9
CASSLVPAEQYF
>TRBV30
CAGSYEAYEQYF
>TRBV4-1
CASSQEVGNPYEQYF
>TRBV7-2
CASSLEDRVGKLFF
>TRBV15
CATSRDRLVGGAWEKLFF
>TRBV4-3
CASSTRTGPYEQYF